This entry lists 13 T cell receptor beta chains sequenced from one sample in a study of blood T cell repertoires in COVID-19 (dated by TCRdb to about 2020). Library construction relied on the immunoSEQ multiplex PCR assay. Not all clones reach the TCRdb copy of this immuneACCESS table, which keeps in-frame sequences only. Checked studies attribute under half of the gap to unresolved V genes and leave the rest unexplained. Present in this sample are tens of thousands of clones, roughly four fifths of which were seen just once. The ten largest clones add up to less than 9% of the sample. Material: peripheral blood. The origin of the receptors is a man aged 45-65 years with active or convalescent COVID-19.

This chain links TRBV28 with TRBJ2-2; D is unclear. The CDR3 consists of 11 residues. Trimming shortened V by 2 bases and J by 7 bases, and 2 bases separated the two germline ends. Germline CDR1 MDHEN, CDR2 SYDVKM. This CDR3 reads CASSLLGELFF. The DNA of the CDR3 is TGTGCCAGCAGTTTACTCGGGGAGCTGTTTTTT. The complete variable domain, with remaining parts taken from reference TRBV28 and TRBJ2-2, reads DVKVTQSSRYLVKRTGEKVFLECVQDMDHENMFWYRQDPGLGLRLIYFSYDVKMKEKGDIPEGYSVSREKKERFSLILESASTNQTSMYLCASSLLGELFFGEGSRLTVL.

J is TRBJ1-1 and V is TRBV5-4; D is ambiguous. CDR3 size: 14 residues. Between the trimmed V and J ends, which lost 4 bases and 4 bases, there was a span of 14 bases. Germline V gene lookup returns CDR1 SGHNT and CDR2 YYREEE (reference sequence). The CDR3: CASSETGVGTEAFF. CDR3 DNA: TGTGCCAGCAGCGAAACCGGGGTCGGCACTGAAGCTTTCTTT.

This chain joins TRBV18 and TRBJ2-7; D gene ambiguous. From germline, CDR1 is KGHSH and CDR2 LQKENI. The germline V and J ends were trimmed by 6 bases and 2 bases, with 14 bases remaining between them. The CDR3 contains 14 residues. The CDR3 loop reads CASSPTGYPYEQYF. DNA for the CDR3: TGTGCCAGCTCGCCAACCGGGTACCCCTACGAGCAGTACTTC.

This clone was recorded only once. This sequence joins TRBV6-1 and TRBJ1-6; D is undetermined. Germline CDR1 reads MNHNS; CDR2 reads SASEGT. CDR3 length: 13 residues. The V and J ends lost 0 bases and 5 bases respectively, with 2 bases between them. The CDR3 DNA sequence: TGTGCCAGCAGTGAAGCCAATAATTCACCCCTCCACTTT. Residues: CASSEANNSPLHF.

The genes are TRBV29-1 and TRBJ2-5; 7 nucleotides agree with TRBD2. Looked up from germline, CDR1 is SQVTM and CDR2 is ANQGSEA. The CDR3 runs 13 residues. Trimming removed 4 bases from V and 6 bases from J; junction bases left unmatched: 8. DNA for the CDR3: TGCAGCGTTGGGGAGGGAGCCTCGCAGACCCAGTACTTC. This sequence encodes CSVGEGASQTQYF.

The rearrangement links TRBV19 to TRBJ1-5, with D maybe TRBD1 (5 bases). The V and J ends lost 2 bases and 7 bases respectively, with 12 bases between them. The CDR3 contains 14 residues. Germline V gene lookup returns CDR1 LNHDA and CDR2 SQIVND (reference sequence). CDR3: CASSIRGGKQPQHF. CDR3 bases: TGTGCCAGTAGTATAAGGGGTGGAAAACAGCCCCAGCATTTT.

The chain links TRBV14 to TRBJ2-3, with 7 bases matching TRBD1. V was clipped by 5 bases and J by 4 bases; unmatched bases: 9. Germline values: CDR1 SGHDN, CDR2 FVKESK. The CDR3 covers 15 residues. CDR3 protein: CASSVQGSSADTQYF. DNA for the CDR3: TGTGCCAGCAGCGTACAGGGGAGCTCGGCAGATACGCAGTATTTT.

The chain has TRBV20-1 and TRBJ1-6; D not certain. Trimming removed 6 bases from V and 9 bases from J, with 15 bases in between. The CDR3 sequence is 13 residues long. Germline CDR1 reads DFQATT; CDR2 reads SNEGSKA (reference sequence). The CDR3 DNA reads TGCAGTGCCAGTGGAGGGCTAAGTTCACCCCTCCACTTT. Its translation is CSASGGLSSPLHF.

The chain carries TRBV19 and TRBJ1-5, with 8 bases identical to TRBD1. The germline V gene has CDR1 LNHDA and CDR2 SQIVND (reference sequence). There are 15 residues in the CDR3. V was clipped by 1 base and J by 6 bases; unmatched bases: 5. The CDR3 nucleotides read TGTGCCAGTAGTATAGGCGGACAGGGCGGTCAGCCCCAGCATTTT. Encoded protein: CASSIGGQGGQPQHF.

V gene TRBV10-1 combines with J gene TRBJ1-6, with 7 nucleotides matching TRBD1. Germline V gene sequence: CDR1 WNHNN, CDR2 SYGVQD (reference sequence). The CDR3 runs 14 residues. Trimming took 4 bases from V and 7 from J; bases not matched to a gene: 4. The CDR3 coding sequence is TGCGCCAGCAGTGCCGGGACAGAGAATTCACCCCTCCACTTT. This gives the protein CASSAGTENSPLHF.

The genes are TRBV27 and TRBJ1-3; TRBD1 matches 9 bases. J lost 4 bases, V lost 6 bases, and 13 bases had no gene match. The CDR3 is 17 amino acids. Germline V lookup: CDR1 MNHEY, CDR2 SMNVEV (reference sequence). The DNA for the CDR3 is TGTGCCAGCAGCCTTTTGGGGACAGGGTATTCAGGAAACACCATATATTTT. Translating it yields CASSLLGTGYSGNTIYF.

The genes are TRBV5-1 and TRBJ2-2; 10 bases line up with TRBD2. J gave up 6 bases and V 1 base, and 9 bases lay outside the gene matches. CDR3 length equals 17 residues. Germline V gene lookup returns CDR1 SGHRS and CDR2 YFSETQ. CDR3 coding DNA: TGCGCCAGCAGCTTGTTAGTAAGCGGGGGGGCCTCCGGGGAGCTGTTTTTT. Its protein product is CASSLLVSGGASGELFF.

The chain joins TRBV5-1 to TRBJ2-7; 9 bases are shared with TRBD1. Germline trimming cut 5 bases from V and 4 bases from J; bases unmatched to any gene: 4. This CDR3 region has 13 residues. The V gene's germline CDR1 is SGHRS and CDR2 YFSETQ. The CDR3 region is CASRLGQGYEQYF. The CDR3 DNA follows: TGCGCCAGCAGACTGGGACAGGGTTACGAGCAGTACTTC.